These 19 T cell receptor beta chains were all obtained from the same sample, sequenced in a study of T-cell memory formation after mild COVID-19. TCRdb called the 5' RACE reads again in MiXCR, with one record for every CDR3 protein. The sample includes roughly 480,000 distinct CDR3 sequences, more than 20% of them seen just once. Input material: PBMCs or a T cell subset sorted from them (not recorded which). Receptors were obtained from an adult woman who had mild COVID-19 (a few samples of this study predate the infection). Cell type and time point are not known.

This clonotype was seen once. The chain employs TRBV6-2 or TRBV6-3 and TRBJ2-7; 8 bases fit TRBD1. Trimming took 2 bases from V and 4 from J; bases not matched to a gene: 13. CDR1 and CDR2 from the germline V gene are MNHEY and SVGEGT. This CDR3 contains 17 residues. CDR3 sequence (DNA): TGTGCCAGCAGTTACCTGACCGGACAGGGATCTTCGTACGAGCAGTACTTC. As protein: CASSYLTGQGSSYEQYF.

The chain couples TRBV18 to TRBJ2-5; 8 bases line up with TRBD1. The V gene end was trimmed by 4 bases and the J gene end by 2 bases; junction bases not matched to a gene: 3. Germline values: CDR1 KGHSH, CDR2 LQKENI. The CDR3 covers 14 residues. CDR3 DNA sequence: TGTGCCAGCTCACAGACAGGGGTTCAAGAGACCCAGTACTTC. Its protein is CASSQTGVQETQYF.

The chain is built from TRBV9 and TRBJ2-5, with 10 nucleotides matching TRBD2. The CDR3 consists of 16 residues. Germline V lookup: CDR1 SGDLS, CDR2 YYNGEE. V trimming: 3 bases; J trimming: 4 bases; junction bases outside the gene matches: 9. The CDR3 is CASSASGRALGETQYF. In DNA, the CDR3 is TGTGCCAGCAGCGCGAGCGGGAGGGCGCTAGGAGAGACCCAGTACTTC.

This chain joins TRBV5-1 and TRBJ1-2, with D possibly matching TRBD1 (6 bases). Trimming pared 4 bases from V and 0 bases from J, leaving 19 bases between. The CDR3 is made up of 17 amino acids. Germline CDR1 is SGHRS and CDR2 is YFSETQ. The CDR3 sequence: CASSLALGATTNYGYTF. The CDR3, as DNA: TGCGCCAGCAGCCTCGCGTTGGGGGCGACGACTAACTATGGCTACACCTTC.

The chain joins TRBV12-3 or TRBV12-4 to TRBJ1-3, with a tentative D call TRBD1 (5 bases). V was cut by 5 bases and J by 4 bases, with 21 bases left in between. The CDR3 is 17 amino acids. Written as DNA, the CDR3 is TGTGCCAGCAGTCCTGGGGGTAGGGGCGCTCTCGGAAACACCATATATTTT. Protein: CASSPGGRGALGNTIYF.

This rearrangement joins TRBV6-5 to TRBJ2-1; D is possibly TRBD1 (5 bases). Trimming took 5 bases from V and 12 from J, leaving 20 bases between them. Germline loops: CDR1 MNHEY, CDR2 SVGAGI. The CDR3 has 14 amino acids. Here the CDR3 reads CASSSTAMAQGQFF. In nucleotides, the CDR3 is TGTGCCAGCAGTAGCACCGCAATGGCCCAGGGGCAGTTCTTC.

The gene calls are TRBV4-1 and TRBJ1-2; 8 bases are a match to TRBD1. With V trimmed by 4 bases and J by 3 bases, 7 bases remained unmatched. The CDR3 contains 15 residues. The germline gives CDR1 MGHRA, CDR2 YSYEKL. CDR3 DNA: TGCGCCAGCAGCCCCGTCGGACAGGGAGACTATGGCTACACCTTC. Its translation is CASSPVGQGDYGYTF.

This clonotype showed up just a few times. The J gene is TRBJ1-1, the V gene TRBV24-1; D is undetermined. Trimming took 2 bases from V and 1 from J, leaving 10 bases between them. There are 15 residues in the CDR3. Germline V gene sequence: CDR1 KGHDR, CDR2 SFDVKD. This CDR3 reads CATSDSYGQNTEAFF. The CDR3 DNA sequence: TGTGCCACCAGTGATTCATACGGGCAGAACACTGAAGCTTTCTTT.

The chain joins TRBV15 to TRBJ1-6; a weak D match, TRBD1 (5 bases). Trimming stripped 5 bases from V and 8 bases from J, with 10 bases between. Germline V lookup: CDR1 LNHNV, CDR2 YYDKDF (reference sequence). CDR3 length: 13 amino acids. Here the CDR3 DNA reads TGTGCCACCAGCCGCGGGACTTATTCACCCCTCCACTTT. Protein sequence: CATSRGTYSPLHF. Full variable domain (rest looked up from reference TRBV15 and TRBJ1-6): DAMVIQNPRYQVTQFGKPVTLSCSQTLNHNVMYWYQQKSSQAPKLLFHYYDKDFNNEADTPDNFQSRRPNTSFCFLDIRSPGLGDTAMYLCATSRGTYSPLHFGNGTRLTVT.

This clonotype was seen only a few times. This chain joins TRBV5-6 and TRBJ1-6, with a possible D match to TRBD1 (6 bases). Trimming shortened V by 4 bases and J by 9 bases, and 11 bases separated the two germline ends. From germline, CDR1 is SGHDT and CDR2 YYEEEE. This CDR3 is built from 13 residues. The CDR3 bases are TGTGCCAGCAGCCTCACAGGGCGTTCACCCCTCCACTTT. Its protein product is CASSLTGRSPLHF.

This clonotype was picked up a small number of times. This chain links TRBV20-1 with TRBJ1-2; possible D gene TRBD1, 6 bases. This CDR3 contains 12 residues. Per the germline V gene, CDR1 is DFQATT and CDR2 is SNEGSKA (reference sequence). V was pared by 6 bases and J by 4 bases, with 12 bases between. For the CDR3, the DNA is TGCAGTGCACCGGACAGTTTCTATGGCTACACCTTC. It is translated as CSAPDSFYGYTF.

This rearrangement joins TRBV9 to TRBJ2-7; no clear D. The CDR3 runs to 15 residues. Germline V gene lookup returns CDR1 SGDLS and CDR2 YYNGEE. V lost 3 bases and J lost 4, with 17 bases in between. The CDR3, as DNA: TGTGCCAGCAGCGCAAGTCCCAAGAAGTCGTACGAGCAGTACTTC. This translates into CASSASPKKSYEQYF.

A few counts support this clonotype. The V call is TRBV29-1, the J call TRBJ1-1; D gene unclear. Trimming pared 6 bases from V and 7 bases from J, leaving 9 bases between. Germline lookup yields CDR1 SQVTM and CDR2 ANQGSEA. The CDR3 has 10 residues. CDR3 DNA sequence: TGCAGCGTGGCGCAGGTTGAAGCTTTCTTT. Protein: CSVAQVEAFF.

This clonotype was counted between two and nine times. The gene calls are TRBV10-3 and TRBJ2-1; the match to TRBD1 covers 7 bases. V lost 0 bases, J lost 8 bases, and 4 bases stayed unmatched. The CDR3 is made up of 14 amino acids. Germline V gives CDR1 ENHRY, CDR2 SYGVKD. The CDR3 reads CAISESGQADEQFF. The CDR3 nucleotides are TGTGCCATCAGTGAGTCTGGACAGGCTGATGAGCAGTTCTTC.

The chain links TRBV19 to TRBJ2-2, with TRBD2 matching 7 bases. V lost 8 bases to trimming and J lost 4 bases; unmatched junction nucleotides: 10. CDR3 length: 15 residues. The germline CDR1 and CDR2 sequences are LNHDA and SQIVND (reference sequence). This chain's CDR3 is CASGMREWGTGELFF. The CDR3 DNA reads as TGTGCCAGTGGGATGCGGGAGTGGGGCACCGGGGAGCTGTTTTTT.

The chain is built from TRBV24-1 and TRBJ1-1; tentatively, D is TRBD1 (5 bases). Germline assignment: CDR1 KGHDR and CDR2 SFDVKD. Trimming removed 5 bases at V and 7 bases at J, with 13 bases between. The CDR3 covers 13 residues. In DNA form, the CDR3 reads TGTGCCACCAGTGTCCCGGGACGTAGTGAAGCTTTCTTT. It codes for CATSVPGRSEAFF.

This clonotype was found a few times. This chain joins TRBV7-2 and TRBJ2-1; the D gene is possibly TRBD2 (6 bases). The CDR3 has 16 residues. V shed 4 bases and J shed 0 bases, with 13 bases lying between them. Germline CDR1 and CDR2: SGHTA and FQGNSA. CDR3 protein: CASSWEVRSSYNEQFF. The CDR3 bases are TGTGCCAGCAGCTGGGAGGTTAGGTCCTCCTACAATGAGCAGTTCTTC.

The chain couples TRBV9 to TRBJ2-2; D unresolved. Per germline, CDR1 SGDLS and CDR2 YYNGEE. The CDR3 is made up of 14 amino acids. The V end lost 4 bases, the J end lost 2 bases, and 9 bases lay between the germline ends. The CDR3 nucleotides are TGTGCCAGCAGCTCCCGACTTAACACCGGGGAGCTGTTTTTT. The encoded protein is CASSSRLNTGELFF.

This clonotype has just one count. The chain has TRBV12-3 or TRBV12-4 and TRBJ2-4; D is unresolved. This CDR3 spans 13 amino acids. The germline V and J ends were trimmed by 3 bases and 8 bases, with 11 bases remaining between them. CDR3 DNA sequence: TGTGCCAGCAGTTTTGGTGGGAAACACATTCAGTACTTC. Translated, it gives CASSFGGKHIQYF.